There are a few counts of the clone carrying this TCR beta chain. In the source study's methods: Estimation of nucleated cell counts was performed using reference gene primer amplification. Method: immunoSEQ multiplex PCR; TCRdb's copy keeps in-frame clones and lacks some. For V, J and clone size, that table is used; D and trimming come from the DNA. Among roughly 180,000 clones, 80% to 85% were seen once, and the ten largest hold 4.5% to 6.5%. The data originate from a study of blood T cell repertoires in COVID-19. About the research overall: COVID-19 samples from acute and convalescent phases originated in the United States, Italy and Spain. T cells, B-cell-depleted T cells, or PBMCs supplied cDNA or gDNA.

The germline gives CDR1 MNHEY, CDR2 SVGAGI. The length of the CDR3 is 15 residues. V shed 6 bases and J shed 2 bases, with 16 bases lying between them. The TCR sequence derives from a woman in her thirties with acute or convalescent COVID-19. The sample taken for sequencing was peripheral blood. The rearrangement links TRBV6-5 to TRBJ1-1, with D possibly TRBD1 on 6 matching bases. The CDR3 protein is CASRPDRLVNTEAFF. CDR3 nucleotides: TGTGCCAGCAGACCTGACAGGTTGGTCAACACTGAAGCTTTCTTT.